The clone carrying this TCR beta chain was seen many times. Its antigen is currently unknown. On each TCR cDNA molecule, a unique molecular identifier was present. TCRdb re-called the 5' RACE reads through MiXCR, storing one row per CDR3 protein. The repertoire holds about 18,000 distinct CDR3 sequences, with 7.5% as singletons. The ends were cut back, 2 bases at V and 6 bases at J, with 4 bases in the middle. The CDR3 length is 11 residues. Germline V gene lookup returns CDR1 ENHRY and CDR2 SYGVKD. Time point reported: sample taken at primary tumor resection. Donors were some 72 untreated early-stage non-small cell lung cancer patients. Researchers sequenced whole RNA taken from tumor, nontumor lung or frozen PBMC without sorting. This entry comes from a study of spatial heterogeneity in lung cancer. About the study: Alpha-chain sequences were detected in numbers that were consistently lower than beta-chain sequences. Study outcomes and limitations: The number of expanded tumor alpha and beta chains correlated with mutation number.

The TCR sequence derives from a male donor with early-stage non-small cell lung cancer. The chain couples TRBV10-3 to TRBJ1-1; D unresolved. Material: lung tumor tissue, obtained at surgery. The CDR3 nucleotides are TGTGCCATCAGTGAGGGATCTGAAGCTTTCTTT. It yields the protein CAISEGSEAFF.